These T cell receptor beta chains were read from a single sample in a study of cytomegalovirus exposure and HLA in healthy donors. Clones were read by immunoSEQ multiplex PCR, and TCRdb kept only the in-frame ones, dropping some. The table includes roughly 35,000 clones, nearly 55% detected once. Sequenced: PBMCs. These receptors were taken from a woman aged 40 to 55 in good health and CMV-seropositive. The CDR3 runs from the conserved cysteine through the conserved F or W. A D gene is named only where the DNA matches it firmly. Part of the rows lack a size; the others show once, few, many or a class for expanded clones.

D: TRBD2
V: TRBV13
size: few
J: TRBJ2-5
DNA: TGTGCCAGCAGCGGCTTGGGACTAGATGGGACCCAGTACTTC
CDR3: CASSGLGLDGTQYF

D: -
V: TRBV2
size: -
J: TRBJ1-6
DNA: TGTGCCAGCAGTCCCAACCGGAATTCACCCCTCCACTTT
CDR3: CASSPNRNSPLHF

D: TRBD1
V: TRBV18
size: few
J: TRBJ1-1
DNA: TGTGCCAGCTCACTTGGGACAGCATTAGCTGAAGCTTTCTTT
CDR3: CASSLGTALAEAFF

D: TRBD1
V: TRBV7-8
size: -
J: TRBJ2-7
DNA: TGTGCCAGCAGCCCTCGGACAGGGTACGAGCAGTACTTC
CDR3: CASSPRTGYEQYF

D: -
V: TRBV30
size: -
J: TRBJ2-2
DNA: TGTGCCTGGAGTGTATTACGAGGATTGACCGGGGAGCTGTTTTTT
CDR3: CAWSVLRGLTGELFF

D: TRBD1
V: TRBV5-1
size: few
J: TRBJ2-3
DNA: TGCGCCAGCAGCTTGGGGGACAGGGGGGGGACAGATACGCAGTATTTT
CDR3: CASSLGDRGGTDTQYF

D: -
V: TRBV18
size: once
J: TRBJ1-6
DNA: TGTGCCAGCTCACCTAAGGGGCTTGATTCACCCCTCCACTTT
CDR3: CASSPKGLDSPLHF

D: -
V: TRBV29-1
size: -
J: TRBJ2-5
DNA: TGCAGCCTTAGTAACAGGGTCGGGACCCAGTACTTC
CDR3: CSLSNRVGTQYF

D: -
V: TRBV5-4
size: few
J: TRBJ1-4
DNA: TGTGCCAGCAGCTTGGGGGGGCAGTTTAATGAAAAACTGTTTTTT
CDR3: CASSLGGQFNEKLFF

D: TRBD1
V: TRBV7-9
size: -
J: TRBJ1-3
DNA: TGTGCCAGCAGCTTACCCAGGACAGGGGCTGGAAACACCATATATTTT
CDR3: CASSLPRTGAGNTIYF

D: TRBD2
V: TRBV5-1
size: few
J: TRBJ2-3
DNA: TGCGCCAGCAGCTCGACTAGCTCTGGGACAGATACGCAGTATTTT
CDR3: CASSSTSSGTDTQYF

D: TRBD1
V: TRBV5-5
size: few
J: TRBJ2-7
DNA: TGTGCCAGCAGCCGGGACAGCTACGAGCAGTACTTC
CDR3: CASSRDSYEQYF

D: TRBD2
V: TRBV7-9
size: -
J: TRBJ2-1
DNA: TGTGCCAGCAGGTTAGCGGGGGCGTCCTACAATGAGCAGTTCTTC
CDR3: CASRLAGASYNEQFF

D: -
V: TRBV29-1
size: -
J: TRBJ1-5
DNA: TGCAGCGTTGATTTAGGGGGGGATCAGCCCCAGCATTTT
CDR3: CSVDLGGDQPQHF

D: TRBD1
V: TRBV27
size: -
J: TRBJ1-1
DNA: TGTGCCAGCAGTTTAAAACAGGGGGGATACACTGAAGCTTTCTTT
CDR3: CASSLKQGGYTEAFF

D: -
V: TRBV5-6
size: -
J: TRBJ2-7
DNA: TGTGCCAGCAGCTTGAGAGACTACGAGCAGTACTTC
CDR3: CASSLRDYEQYF

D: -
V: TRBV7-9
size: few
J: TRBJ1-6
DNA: TGTGCCAGCAGCCCCCCGGGGGGGAGTTCACCCCTCCACTTT
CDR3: CASSPPGGSSPLHF

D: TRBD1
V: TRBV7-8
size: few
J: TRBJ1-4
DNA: TGTGCCAGCAGCCAAAATCTCCCAGGACAGGGGGCGCAGAGGGGTGAAAAACTGTTTTTT
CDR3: CASSQNLPGQGAQRGEKLFF

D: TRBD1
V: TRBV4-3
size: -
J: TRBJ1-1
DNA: TGCGCCAGCAGCCAAGAAATATGGGGAGCAGGGGGCGCGCTTAAAGCTTTCTTT
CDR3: CASSQEIWGAGGALKAFF

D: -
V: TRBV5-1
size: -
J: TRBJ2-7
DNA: TGCGCCAGCAGCTTGGTAGAGGGCTACGAGCAGTACTTC
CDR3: CASSLVEGYEQYF

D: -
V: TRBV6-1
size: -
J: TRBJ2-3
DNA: TGTGCCAGCAGTGACGACAGTGTTTACACAGATACGCAGTATTTT
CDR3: CASSDDSVYTDTQYF

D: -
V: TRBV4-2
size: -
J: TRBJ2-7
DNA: TGTGCCAGCAGCCAAGATCTGGTAGCCTACGAGCAGTACTTC
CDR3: CASSQDLVAYEQYF